The sequence of this TCR beta chain was determined in a study of blood T cell repertoires in COVID-19. Across the study: Acute-phase and convalescent COVID-19 samples originated in the United States, Italy and Spain.

Assay: immunoSEQ multiplex PCR; the TCRdb copy retains only in-frame clones and omits some. The sample lists around 330,000 clones, roughly nine tenths occurring once. Participants had their cohort set by participant-reported clinical history. The germline V gene has CDR1 MNHNS and CDR2 SASEGT. V shed 3 bases, J shed 6 bases, and the junction held 2 bases outside the gene matches. CDR3 length: 15 residues. The sample was PBMCs or T cells enriched from blood (not recorded which). The J gene is TRBJ1-6, the V gene TRBV6-1; 10 nucleotides match TRBD1. The clonotype was recovered from a man between 60 and 70 years old who had recovered from COVID-19. This CDR3 is CASSEWDRGNSPLHF. The CDR3 DNA reads TGTGCCAGCAGTGAGTGGGACAGGGGTAATTCACCCCTCCACTTT.